One TCR beta chain is described in this entry. Germline V gene data show CDR1 as MGHRA and CDR2 as YSYEKL. The V segment lost 7 bases and the J segment 6 bases; nucleotides outside the gene matches: 15. The CDR3 is made up of 15 amino acids. The table came from immunoSEQ multiplex PCR; TCRdb's copy has only in-frame clones and leaves some out. The sample holds 700,000 or so clones, roughly 88% seen once. The data belong to a study of shared T cell receptors in the human thymus. These data were also filed under a second study, of human thymus T cells. That work states: The donors were infants in Finland with congenital heart defects, otherwise immunologically healthy. Thymic tissue was derived from resections collected during corrective heart surgery. Related research has reported that thymic repertoires overlap highly among unrelated individuals.

This chain uses TRBV4-1 with TRBJ2-7, with 7 positions matching TRBD2. The receptor comes from a girl less than two years old with a congenital heart defect. Input material: thymocytes. The CDR3 spells CASTPRGGNVREQYF. The CDR3 region has the DNA TGCGCCAGCACCCCCCGCGGGGGAAATGTGCGCGAGCAGTACTTC.